The 31 T cell receptor beta chains presented below share a single source sample, sequenced in a study of identical twins. TCRdb ran MiXCR on the 5' RACE reads and lists one entry per CDR3 protein. Among a few hundred thousand distinct CDR3 sequences listed, approximately 5.9% were seen once. Separately, the same data were catalogued under a study of T cells expressing NK-cell markers.

The material sequenced was CD8+ T cells sorted from blood. The receptors were gathered from a woman between 18 and 30 years old in good health.

The rearrangement links TRBV27 to TRBJ2-5; 9 nucleotides line up with TRBD1. CDR1 and CDR2 (germline): MNHEY, SMNVEV (reference sequence). The CDR3 is 17 amino acids. Unmatched junction bases numbered 16, after V lost 6 bases and J lost 5 bases. In DNA form, the CDR3 reads TGTGCCAGCAGCCGCACGCACCGGGACAGGGCGTTCGAGACCCAGTACTTC. Protein: CASSRTHRDRAFETQYF.

In its sample, this clonotype was seen many times. Here the CDR3 reads CSVESRHGYTF. CDR3 in DNA: TGCAGCGTTGAGTCCAGGCATGGCTACACCTTC. The rearrangement joins TRBV29-1 to TRBJ1-2; D uncertain. V gave up 3 bases and J gave up 6 bases, with 8 bases separating them. The CDR3 length is 11 residues. Germline assignment: CDR1 SQVTM and CDR2 ANQGSEA.

This clonotype appeared a few times. The chain is built from TRBV5-5 and TRBJ1-1, with D possibly matching TRBD1 (5 bases). The V end lost 9 bases, the J end lost 6 bases, and 18 bases lay between the germline ends. The CDR3 has 13 amino acids. Germline values: CDR1 SGHKS, CDR2 YYEKEE (reference sequence). CDR3 DNA: TGTGCCACCGGCCTAACGGGGGATGCTGAAGCTTTCTTT. Its protein product is CATGLTGDAEAFF.

The table lists this clonotype with many counts. This chain connects TRBV18 to TRBJ2-5, with 7 bases that match TRBD1. The germline CDR1 and CDR2 sequences are KGHSH and LQKENI. This CDR3 has 16 amino acids. Unmatched junction bases numbered 12, after V lost 6 bases and J lost 2 bases. CDR3 nucleotides: TGTGCCAGCTCCCGAACACCGGGGACAGCGCAAGAGACCCAGTACTTC. Its translation: CASSRTPGTAQETQYF.

The chain links TRBV5-6 to TRBJ2-2; 11 nucleotides line up with TRBD2. Looked up from germline, CDR1 is SGHDT and CDR2 is YYEEEE. J lost 10 bases, V lost 4 bases, and 9 bases had no gene match. The CDR3 extends over 15 amino acids. In DNA form, the CDR3 reads TGTGCCAGCAGCGTACTTAGCGGGGGGGCCGAGGAGCTGTTTTTT. It specifies CASSVLSGGAEELFF.

This sequence joins TRBV7-2 and TRBJ2-1; D is possibly TRBD2 (5 bases). The V and J ends lost 3 bases and 9 bases respectively, with 18 bases between them. Germline CDR1 and CDR2: SGHTA and FQGNSA. The CDR3 consists of 15 residues. In DNA, the CDR3 is TGTGCCAGCAGCTTCGTCGTAGGGAGAATGGGTGAGCAGTTCTTC. Amino acid sequence: CASSFVVGRMGEQFF. The variable domain in full, with the rest retrieved from reference TRBV7-2 and TRBJ2-1, is GAGVSQSPSNKVTEKGKDVELRCDPISGHTALYWYRQSLGQGLEFLIYFQGNSAPDKSGLPSDRFSAERTGGSVSTLTIQRTQQEDSAVYLCASSFVVGRMGEQFFGPGTRLTVL.

This clonotype was detected a few times. The chain is built from TRBV27 and TRBJ1-2, with D unclear. Germline CDR1 and CDR2: MNHEY and SMNVEV (reference sequence). Trimming pared 1 base from V and 8 bases from J, leaving 11 bases between. This CDR3 has 13 amino acids. In nucleotides, the CDR3 is TGTGCCAGCAGTTTATTAGGAGGGCAGGGCTACACCTTC. This encodes CASSLLGGQGYTF.

This clonotype was detected ten times or more. V is TRBV29-1 and J is TRBJ2-3; the D gene could be TRBD1 or TRBD2 (6 bases each). The V and J ends lost 4 bases and 1 base respectively, with 15 bases between them. Germline CDR1 and CDR2: SQVTM and ANQGSEA. The CDR3 loop spans 15 amino acids. The CDR3 DNA reads as TGCAGCGTTGTGTTCGGGGGCCAGGGCACAGATACGCAGTATTTT. Its translation is CSVVFGGQGTDTQYF.

The genes are TRBV20-1 and TRBJ2-1; tentatively, D is TRBD2 (6 bases). Germline values: CDR1 DFQATT, CDR2 SNEGSKA (reference sequence). V was cut by 7 bases and J by 0 bases, with 19 bases left in between. The length of the CDR3 is 16 residues. CDR3 sequence: CSGGTASLSSYNEQFF. The DNA for the CDR3 is TGCAGTGGGGGGACTGCCTCCCTTAGCTCCTACAATGAGCAGTTCTTC.

This chain connects TRBV5-1 to TRBJ2-3; 9 bases align to TRBD2. Trimming removed 1 base from V and 5 bases from J; junction bases left unmatched: 8. Germline-derived CDR1 and CDR2 are SGHRS and YFSETQ. CDR3 size: 16 residues. CDR3 loop: CASSLMAGGQEDTQYF. DNA of the CDR3: TGCGCCAGCAGCTTGATGGCGGGGGGGCAAGAAGATACGCAGTATTTT.

Many counts were recorded for this clonotype. The V and J genes are TRBV4-2 and TRBJ2-1; D perhaps matches TRBD2 (7 bases). The germline CDR1 and CDR2 sequences are LGHNA and YNFKEQ. The CDR3 is 16 amino acids. The germline V and J ends were trimmed by 0 bases and 6 bases, with 15 bases remaining between them. The CDR3 region has the DNA TGTGCCAGCAGCCAAGATTGGGGGGGGGCTCTCAATGAGCAGTTCTTC. It is translated as CASSQDWGGALNEQFF.

The V call is TRBV7-6, the J call TRBJ2-3; 10 bases agree with TRBD2. This CDR3 contains 16 residues. Germline lookup yields CDR1 SGHVS and CDR2 FNYEAQ. After removal of 1 base from V and 1 base from J, the junction contained 2 bases not matched to a gene. The CDR3 DNA reads as TGTGCCAGCAGCTTAGTCGGGACTAGCGGCACAGATACGCAGTATTTT. Its protein is CASSLVGTSGTDTQYF. Full variable domain (rest looked up from reference TRBV7-6 and TRBJ2-3): GAGVSQSPRYKVTKRGQDVALRCDPISGHVSLYWYRQALGQGPEFLTYFNYEAQQDKSGLPNDRFSAERPEGSISTLTIQRTEQRDSAMYRCASSLVGTSGTDTQYFGPGTRLTVL.

The chain combines TRBV11-2 with TRBJ1-2, with D unclear. Germline loops: CDR1 SGHAT, CDR2 FQNNGV. V lost 3 bases and J 2 bases, leaving 13 bases between the germline ends. This CDR3 spans 15 amino acids. The CDR3 loop is CASSLEVRVNYGYTF. DNA of the CDR3: TGTGCCAGCAGCTTGGAGGTTAGAGTAAACTATGGCTACACCTTC.

This clonotype was recorded a few times. The chain uses TRBV6-1 and TRBJ1-2; D may be TRBD1 (5 bases). This CDR3 comprises 13 residues. The germline V and J ends were trimmed by 6 bases and 7 bases, with 15 bases remaining between them. Germline V gene data show CDR1 as MNHNS and CDR2 as SASEGT. CDR3 sequence reads: CASSLGTAFGYTF. The CDR3 DNA follows: TGTGCCAGCAGCCTCGGGACCGCCTTTGGCTACACCTTC.

This clonotype came up many times. The J gene is TRBJ2-7, the V gene TRBV10-3; D remains ambiguous. V dropped 3 bases and J dropped 2 bases, with 8 bases sitting between them. The CDR3 spans 13 residues. Germline CDR1 is ENHRY and CDR2 is SYGVKD. The CDR3 sequence is CAISENTAYEQYF. CDR3 in DNA: TGTGCCATCAGTGAAAACACTGCCTACGAGCAGTACTTC.

This clonotype was counted a few times. The genes are TRBV27 and TRBJ1-2, with D unclear. The germline CDR1 and CDR2 sequences are MNHEY and SMNVEV (reference sequence). The V end was cut by 8 bases, the J end by 4 bases, with 17 bases between. The CDR3 extends over 14 amino acids. Here the CDR3 reads CASRNAAFGYGYTF. DNA of the CDR3: TGTGCCAGCCGAAACGCGGCCTTTGGCTATGGCTACACCTTC.

Points on this clonotype: The germline gene is not matched at one end of the junction; a read error may be the cause. The V call is TRBV9, the J call TRBJ2-1, with D possibly called TRBD1 or TRBD2 (5 bases each). The CDR3 consists of 14 residues. The germline CDR1 and CDR2 sequences are SGDLS and YYNGEE. The CDR3 DNA follows: TGTGCCAGCAGCGTATCCTCCTCGGGACGGCATCAAATCTTC. Protein: CASSVSSSGRHQIF.

This clonotype was recorded at least ten times. The rearrangement uses TRBV11-1 and TRBJ1-1, with 9 bases aligning to TRBD1. V lost 1 base and J lost 0; bases outside the gene matches: 15. Looked up from germline, CDR1 is SGHAT and CDR2 is FQDESV (reference sequence). The CDR3 sequence is 20 residues long. CDR3 loop: CASSLVRTGVITRMNTEAFF. In nucleotides, the CDR3 is TGTGCCAGCAGCTTAGTTCGGACAGGGGTTATAACCCGAATGAACACTGAAGCTTTCTTT. Together with reference TRBV11-1 and TRBJ1-1, the CDR3 gives the full variable domain: EAEVAQSPRYKITEKSQAVAFWCDPISGHATLYWYRQILGQGPELLVQFQDESVVDDSQLPKDRFSAERLKGVDSTLKIQPAELGDSAMYLCASSLVRTGVITRMNTEAFFGQGTRLTVV.

The table lists this clonotype with a few counts. This rearrangement joins TRBV3-1 to TRBJ1-1, with D possibly being TRBD1 (6 bases). Between the trimmed V and J ends, which lost 1 base and 5 bases, there was a span of 11 bases. This CDR3 is 14 amino acids long. Germline lookup yields CDR1 LGHDT and CDR2 YNNKEL (reference sequence). CDR3 DNA: TGTGCCAGCAGCCAAGCGGGGGCGGGAACTGAAGCTTTCTTT. This encodes CASSQAGAGTEAFF.

This clonotype has ten or more counts. The chain is built from TRBV3-1 and TRBJ2-1; D remains ambiguous. The CDR3 runs to 15 residues. V was clipped by 0 bases and J by 0 bases, with 6 bases between them. Germline assignment: CDR1 LGHDT and CDR2 YNNKEL (reference sequence). CDR3 nucleotides: TGTGCCAGCAGCCAAGAGCCAGGCTCCTACAATGAGCAGTTCTTC. Protein: CASSQEPGSYNEQFF.

This clonotype was detected only a few times. The chain is built from TRBV6-2 or TRBV6-3 and TRBJ2-5; the match to TRBD2 covers 7 bases. The V segment lost 2 bases and the J segment 2 bases; nucleotides outside the gene matches: 5. The CDR3 has 15 residues. Germline CDR1 and CDR2: MNHEY and SVGEGT. CDR3 bases: TGTGCCAGCAGTTACGTCGGAGCGGGACAAGAGACCCAGTACTTC. Translated: CASSYVGAGQETQYF.

The V call is TRBV7-6, the J call TRBJ1-5; 7 positions match TRBD1. The CDR3 length is 14 residues. Germline V gene data show CDR1 as SGHVS and CDR2 as FNYEAQ. The junction had 8 bases not matched to a gene; V was cut back by 6 bases and J by 6 bases. CDR3 residues: CASSFGQDGQPQHF. CDR3 sequence (DNA): TGTGCCAGCAGTTTCGGACAGGACGGTCAGCCCCAGCATTTT.

CDR3 sequence: CASSSGQYEQYF. The DNA of the CDR3 is TGTGCCAGCAGCTCCGGTCAGTACGAGCAGTACTTC. This chain links TRBV13 with TRBJ2-7, with unresolved D. Deletions cut 4 bases from V and 4 bases from J, with 8 bases between. CDR1 and CDR2 (germline): PRHDT, FYEKMQ (reference sequence). This CDR3 has 12 residues.

Here the CDR3 DNA reads TGTGCCAGCAGAGAGACTAGCGGGGACAATGAGCAGTTCTTC. Amino acids: CASRETSGDNEQFF. The chain is built from TRBV6-4 and TRBJ2-1; 11 bases line up with TRBD2. Germline V gene data show CDR1 as MRHNA and CDR2 as SNTAGT. The CDR3 is made up of 14 amino acids. V gave up 6 bases and J gave up 5 bases; unmatched junction bases: 3.

Comments on this clonotype: Likely a read error: the CDR3 ends without its conserved phenylalanine or tryptophan. No DNA is shown, since the ends of the CDR3 on it are uncertain; the CDR3 is the one TCRdb lists. The rearrangement uses TRBV29-1 and TRBJ2-4; the tabulated D call, TRBD1, remains unverified against the DNA. The CDR3 numbers 12 amino acids, ends counted. Germline CDR1 reads SQVTM; CDR2 reads ANQGSEA. The CDR3 loop reads CSVPGQGGTLIV.

The CDR3 sequence is CAAGTASSYNSPLHF. The DNA for the CDR3 is TGTGCCGCAGGGACGGCGAGCTCCTATAATTCACCCCTCCACTTT. The chain employs TRBV27 and TRBJ1-6; maybe TRBD1 (5 bases). In germline, CDR1 is MNHEY, CDR2 SMNVEV (reference sequence). V lost 11 bases, J lost 0 bases, and 14 bases lay in between. The CDR3 extends over 15 amino acids.

The chain couples TRBV7-2 to TRBJ2-2; D is ambiguous. Per germline, CDR1 SGHTA and CDR2 FQGNSA. This CDR3 is built from 16 residues. V lost 1 base, J lost 2 bases, and 11 bases lay in between. The CDR3 DNA follows: TGTGCCAGCAGCTTAGTGTCAGGTGCCAACACCGGGGAGCTGTTTTTT. Its translation is CASSLVSGANTGELFF.

This clonotype was counted a few times. The CDR3 DNA is TGTGCCAGCAGTTACTTCCCGTGGACAGGGCTTAGGATGAACACTGAAGCTTTCTTT. Amino acid sequence: CASSYFPWTGLRMNTEAFF. The chain recombines TRBV6-2 or TRBV6-3 with TRBJ1-1, with 8 bases aligning to TRBD1. The CDR3 contains 19 residues. V dropped 1 base and J dropped 0; count of bases not matched to a gene: 13. Germline V gives CDR1 MNHEY, CDR2 SVGEGT.

This clonotype was detected a few times. This sequence joins TRBV29-1 and TRBJ2-1; a possible D gene is TRBD1 (6 bases). The V end lost 6 bases, the J end lost 10 bases, and 13 bases lay between the germline ends. The germline V gene encodes CDR1 SQVTM and CDR2 ANQGSEA. CDR3 length equals 11 residues. The CDR3 protein is CSVARRGEQFF. In DNA form, the CDR3 reads TGCAGCGTCGCCCGCAGGGGAGAGCAGTTCTTC.

This clonotype was found a few times. The genes are TRBV6-1 and TRBJ1-1, with D perhaps matching TRBD1 (5 bases). V dropped 6 bases and J dropped 4 bases, with 12 bases sitting between them. This CDR3 contains 13 residues. Per the germline V gene, CDR1 is MNHNS and CDR2 is SASEGT. The CDR3 region is CASSPWGGTEAFF. CDR3 DNA: TGTGCCAGCAGCCCCTGGGGGGGCACTGAAGCTTTCTTT.

This clonotype has more than one count but fewer than ten. This chain connects TRBV6-2 or TRBV6-3 to TRBJ2-7; D gene uncertain. Germline V gene data show CDR1 as MNHEY and CDR2 as SVGEGT. Trimming stripped 0 bases from V and 2 bases from J, with 8 bases between. The CDR3 runs 14 residues. CDR3 coding DNA: TGTGCCAGCAGTTACTCGGACCGGACCTACGAGCAGTACTTC. Its translation is CASSYSDRTYEQYF.